Included here is one T cell receptor (beta chain) sequence, with context. Among ophthalmopathy patients, the Clinical Activity Score reached at least 3, the NOSPECS grade reached at least 4, and duration remained under 3 months. Clinical symptoms, serum thyroxine, TRAb, thyroid ultrasound and orbital computed tomography informed diagnoses. The data stem from a study of T cells in Graves' hyperthyroidism and ophthalmopathy. TCR beta CDR3 sequences were amplified from RNA transcripts. During a first-round RT-PCR of the TCR CDR3, the HTBI primer set was used. TCRdb re-derived calls from the multiplex PCR reads in MiXCR, one entry per CDR3 protein. The table includes about 400,000 distinct CDR3 sequences, more than 13% detected once. V lost 6 bases to trimming and J lost 8 bases; unmatched junction nucleotides: 18. The CDR3 is made up of 17 amino acids. Per the germline V gene, CDR1 is DFQATT and CDR2 is SNEGSKA (reference sequence).

This receptor was identified in a man between 50 and 59 years old with Graves' ophthalmopathy. The rearrangement links TRBV20-1 to TRBJ2-1; 11 bases are a match to TRBD2. The sample was blood. CDR3 sequence reads: CSAEGLAGGGFRDEQFF. The CDR3 coding sequence is TGCAGTGCCGAAGGGCTAGCGGGAGGAGGATTTCGCGATGAGCAGTTCTTC.